Included here is one T cell receptor (beta chain) sequence, with context. The antigen it recognizes is unknown. No much larger clonotype is one base removed from it; base qualities were not supplied. Spanning cysteine to phenylalanine, the CDR3 consists of 9 amino acids. The kept DNA is CDR3 alone, 27 bases in frame from the first base. CDR1 and CDR2, per the germline V gene (reference sequence), are MNHEY and SMNVEV. V drops 9 bases and J drops 3 bases, leaving 3 bases in between. Ficoll-Paque density gradient centrifugation was used to isolate PBMCs. The entry originates in a study of T-cell memory formation after mild COVID-19 (dated by TCRdb to the early 2020s). About the full investigation: Most TCR sequence clusters were specific to one of the two donors. Longitudinal TCRalpha and TCRbeta repertoire sequencing tracked T-cell clones expanding and contracting after mild COVID-19 in a couple of donors. Two young, previously healthy adult volunteers, one female and one male, were included in the cohort.

Sequencing was carried out with an Illumina NovaSeq 6000. cDNA libraries for TCRalpha and TCRbeta were prepared by 5'RACE using constant-segment primers, with sample barcodes and unique molecular identifiers added. Trizol reagent was used to extract RNA from every sample. The libraries were amplified in two PCR steps, and the second step added a second sample barcode and Illumina TruSeq adapters. Sequencing of the libraries was done on an Illumina NovaSeq, producing 2 x 150 bp paired-end reads. Per the source publication's procedure: Reads were demultiplexed and collapsed into UMI-guided consensus sequences with migec v1.2.7. Using mixcr v2.1.11, the UMI consensuses were aligned to TRA and TRB V and J templates and assembled into clonotypes. A clonotype was counted as expanded or contracted only if both edgeR and NoisET called the change significant, with noise models trained on biological replicates. For edgeR calls, the cutoffs were a false discovery rate-adjusted p below 0.01 and a log2 fold-change threshold of 1. As an exploratory analysis of dynamics, PCA with hierarchical clustering was applied to max-normalized trajectories of the 1000 most abundant clonotypes. The CD4 or CD8 phenotype of responding clones was assigned using the separately sequenced CD4+ and CD8+ repertoires. The public reads were reprocessed in TCRdb via fastp at Q25 and MiXCR, keeping in-frame beta chains. CDR3 protein duplicates are merged, each entry listing the most common genes and DNA. TCRdb's processing, not the authors', yielded these V and J calls. This sample is represented by roughly 450,000 distinct CDR3 sequences; 15% to 20% of them were singletons. The ten top clones hold roughly 12% of the sample.

Points the paper makes about the study in general: Some responding clones were detected in pre-infection memory, suggesting pre-existing cross-reactive memory T cells joined the SARS-CoV-2 response. The second-wave clones that peaked on day 37 were not confirmed to be SARS-CoV-2 specific. The study included only a couple of mild cases, and larger cohorts that include severe cases with pre-infection samples were judged to be necessary. From day 15 to 85, contracting clones showed balanced CD4/CD8 phenotypes, whereas a second wave of clones that expanded from day 15 to 37 leaned towards CD4+. Contracting CD4+ clones were located mainly in the CM and EM memory subsets, whereas CD8+ clones were found to be enriched in EMRA.

The sample taken for sequencing was PBMCs or a T cell subset sorted from them (not recorded which). The V and J genes are TRBV27 and TRBJ2-7; the D gene cannot be named for sure. The TCR sequence derives from an adult woman who had mild COVID-19 (a few samples of this study predate the infection). The sample titles of this study are shuffled in the database, so cell type and time point are left out; the donor was told from shared clones. The encoded CDR3 is CARIYEQYF. The bases read TGTGCCAGGATCTACGAGCAGTACTTC.